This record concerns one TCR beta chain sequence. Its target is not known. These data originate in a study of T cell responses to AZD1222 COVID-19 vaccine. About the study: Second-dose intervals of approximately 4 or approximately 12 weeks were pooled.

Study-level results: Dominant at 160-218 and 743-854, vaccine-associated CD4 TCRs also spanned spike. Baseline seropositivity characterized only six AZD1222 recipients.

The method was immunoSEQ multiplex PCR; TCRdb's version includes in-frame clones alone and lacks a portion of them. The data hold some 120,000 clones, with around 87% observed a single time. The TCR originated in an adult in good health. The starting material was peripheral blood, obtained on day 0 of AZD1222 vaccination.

The CDR3 is CASSLGAGQGYF. In DNA form, the CDR3 reads TGTGCCAGCAGCTTAGGTGCAGGTCAGGGGTACTTC. The chain is built from TRBV11-2 and TRBJ2-7; weak D call: TRBD1 (5 bases). Germline-derived CDR1 and CDR2 are SGHAT and FQNNGV. The CDR3 has 12 amino acids. Trimming took 1 base from V and 12 from J, leaving 13 bases between them. The full variable domain, with the rest looked up from reference TRBV11-2 and TRBJ2-7, is EAGVAQSPRYKIIEKRQSVAFWCNPISGHATLYWYQQILGQGPKLLIQFQNNGVVDDSQLPKDRFSAERLKGVDSTLKIQPAKLEDSAVYLCASSLGAGQGYFGPGTRLTVT.